Below are 20 T cell receptor beta chains sequenced from a single sample in a study of shared clonotypes between healthy human individuals. Naive CD8 isolation took CD45RO-negative cells positively selected for CCR7 and excluded terminally differentiated effector memory CD45RA+ cells. Profiling relied on immunoSEQ multiplex PCR, and the TCRdb table lists in-frame clones only, not all of them. The sample consists of about 2 million clones, roughly 94% of them appearing once. The sample comprised naive CD8+ T cells sorted from blood. The receptor set was obtained from a young man in good health.

V gene TRBV28 combines with J gene TRBJ2-7; tentative D call: TRBD1 (6 bases). CDR3 length equals 14 residues. The germline CDR1 and CDR2 sequences are MDHEN and SYDVKM. Trimming removed 8 bases from V and 2 bases from J, with 16 bases in between. The CDR3 bases are TGTGCCAGCGCGCAGGGGCTTTTAGCCTACGAGCAGTACTTC. Amino acids: CASAQGLLAYEQYF.

The V call is TRBV6-5, the J call TRBJ2-7; 9 bases are shared with TRBD1. Germline V lookup: CDR1 MNHEY, CDR2 SVGAGI. The CDR3 is made up of 14 amino acids. V shed 10 bases and J 3 bases; nucleotides not matched to a gene: 10. DNA for the CDR3: TGTGCCACCCAGGGACAGGGTGAAAGCTACGAGCAGTACTTC. Its translation is CATQGQGESYEQYF.

The CDR3, as DNA: TGTGCCAGCTCACCAGGGAGGGGGGCCTCCTACGAGCAGTACTTC. This codes for CASSPGRGASYEQYF. The rearrangement joins TRBV18 to TRBJ2-7, with D perhaps TRBD2 (7 bases). The CDR3 length is 15 residues. CDR1 is KGHSH, CDR2 LQKENI, per germline. V shed 2 bases and J shed 0 bases, with 11 bases lying between them.

V gene TRBV13 combines with J gene TRBJ1-1; no clear D gene. V dropped 5 bases and J dropped 3 bases, with 22 bases sitting between them. Germline V gene sequence: CDR1 PRHDT, CDR2 FYEKMQ (reference sequence). This CDR3 region has 17 residues. The DNA of the CDR3 is TGTGCCAGCAGCCAGATGGCCGTCAGTTGGTCGGACACTGAAGCTTTCTTT. Protein product: CASSQMAVSWSDTEAFF. Full variable domain (missing parts from reference TRBV13 and TRBJ1-1): AAGVIQSPRHLIKEKRETATLKCYPIPRHDTVYWYQQGPGQDPQFLISFYEKMQSDKGSIPDRFSAQQFSDYHSELNMSSLELGDSALYFCASSQMAVSWSDTEAFFGQGTRLTVV.

The chain couples TRBV7-9 to TRBJ1-2, with D unresolved. Deletions cut 1 base from V and 0 bases from J, with 9 bases between. The CDR3 has 15 residues. CDR1 SEHNR and CDR2 FQNEAQ come from the germline V gene (reference sequence). CDR3 loop: CASSLVGPTNYGYTF. As DNA, the CDR3 is TGTGCCAGCAGCTTAGTCGGGCCTACTAACTATGGCTACACCTTC.

The rearrangement uses TRBV29-1 and TRBJ1-2; possibly TRBD1 for D (6 bases). CDR3 length equals 12 residues. V gave up 4 bases and J gave up 4 bases, with 10 bases separating them. Germline V CDR1 and CDR2: SQVTM, ANQGSEA. CDR3 in amino acids: CSVAGGLYGYTF. Here the CDR3 DNA reads TGCAGCGTTGCTGGGGGCCTCTATGGCTACACCTTC.

The genes are TRBV6-5 and TRBJ2-3; a weak D match, TRBD1 (5 bases). The CDR3 covers 15 residues. The V end lost 2 bases, the J end lost 1 base, and 10 bases lay between the germline ends. CDR1 is MNHEY, CDR2 SVGAGI, per germline. Written as DNA, the CDR3 is TGTGCCAGCAGTTACGGGGCTACGCGCACAGATACGCAGTATTTT. It specifies CASSYGATRTDTQYF.

The rearrangement links TRBV19 to TRBJ1-5; D perhaps matches TRBD1 (6 bases). The CDR3 contains 16 residues. The germline V gene encodes CDR1 LNHDA and CDR2 SQIVND (reference sequence). Trimming left V 5 bases short and J 1 base short, with 15 bases between. The CDR3 sequence is CASSFVSTGSNQPQHF. In DNA form, the CDR3 reads TGTGCCAGTAGTTTCGTTTCTACAGGGAGCAATCAGCCCCAGCATTTT.

This chain uses TRBV19 with TRBJ2-7, with a weak D call TRBD2 (6 bases). The germline V and J ends were trimmed by 5 bases and 6 bases, with 20 bases remaining between them. The CDR3 has 15 amino acids. Per the germline V gene, CDR1 is LNHDA and CDR2 is SQIVND (reference sequence). CDR3 coding DNA: TGTGCCAGTAGTTTCAGACTAGACCTAGGCGCCGAGCAGTACTTC. This sequence encodes CASSFRLDLGAEQYF.

The chain has TRBV7-6 and TRBJ1-1; a weak D match, TRBD1 (5 bases). The CDR3 covers 19 residues. V was pared by 4 bases and J by 0 bases, with 24 bases between. The germline V gene has CDR1 SGHVS and CDR2 FNYEAQ. Here the CDR3 DNA reads TGTGCCAGCAGCTCTAGGTTCCTGGGGGATCATGCGATGAACACTGAAGCTTTCTTT. The encoded protein is CASSSRFLGDHAMNTEAFF.

This chain uses TRBV11-2 with TRBJ1-1; D might be TRBD1 (5 bases). Trimming cost V 8 bases and J 4 bases, with 17 bases left between them. Germline CDR1 and CDR2: SGHAT and FQNNGV. This CDR3 comprises 14 residues. CDR3 amino acids: CASVRGLGGTEAFF. The DNA for the CDR3 is TGTGCCAGCGTCCGGGGCCTGGGGGGCACTGAAGCTTTCTTT. The full variable domain, its missing parts supplied by reference TRBV11-2 and TRBJ1-1, is EAGVAQSPRYKIIEKRQSVAFWCNPISGHATLYWYQQILGQGPKLLIQFQNNGVVDDSQLPKDRFSAERLKGVDSTLKIQPAKLEDSAVYLCASVRGLGGTEAFFGQGTRLTVV.

This chain uses TRBV19 with TRBJ2-5, with TRBD2 identical over 12 bases. J was trimmed by 5 bases and V by 5 bases; bases with no gene match: 6. This CDR3 contains 15 residues. Germline V gene lookup returns CDR1 LNHDA and CDR2 SQIVND (reference sequence). Here the CDR3 reads CASSVTSGGFETQYF. The DNA of the CDR3 is TGTGCCAGTAGTGTCACTAGCGGGGGGTTCGAGACCCAGTACTTC.

CDR3 region: CASSLGPLAPHNEQFF. In nucleotides, the CDR3 is TGTGCCAGCAGTCTTGGTCCTCTCGCACCCCACAATGAGCAGTTCTTC. The rearrangement joins TRBV27 to TRBJ2-1; D is undetermined. CDR1 and CDR2 from the germline V gene are MNHEY and SMNVEV (reference sequence). The CDR3 covers 16 residues. Trimming took 5 bases from V and 5 from J, leaving 19 bases between them.

The rearrangement joins TRBV5-6 to TRBJ1-1, with a tentative D call TRBD1 (5 bases). CDR3 length: 14 amino acids. The V gene lost 1 base and the J gene lost 5 bases, with 12 bases spanning the gap. The germline gives CDR1 SGHDT, CDR2 YYEEEE. CDR3 nucleotide sequence: TGTGCCAGCAGCTTGAGCTCAGAGGGGACTGAAGCTTTCTTT. It encodes CASSLSSEGTEAFF. Using reference TRBV5-6 and TRBJ1-1 for the parts outside the CDR3, the full variable domain is DAGVTQSPTHLIKTRGQQVTLRCSPKSGHDTVSWYQQALGQGPQFIFQYYEEEERQRGNFPDRFSGHQFPNYSSELNVNALLLGDSALYLCASSLSSEGTEAFFGQGTRLTVV.

V is TRBV7-9 and J is TRBJ2-5; TRBD1 matches at 9 bases. This CDR3 spans 15 amino acids. V lost 4 bases and J lost 3; bases outside the gene matches: 6. CDR1 and CDR2 (germline): SEHNR, FQNEAQ (reference sequence). The chain's CDR3 is CASSSPWDREETQYF. CDR3 DNA: TGTGCCAGCAGCTCACCCTGGGACAGGGAAGAGACCCAGTACTTC.

In nucleotides, the CDR3 is TGTGCCATCAGTGAGGGGGATTTCTACGAGCAGTACTTC. Protein product: CAISEGDFYEQYF. The V and J genes are TRBV10-3 and TRBJ2-7; the D is unclear. Trimming cost V 2 bases and J 3 bases, with 8 bases left between them. The CDR3 is 13 residues long. CDR1 and CDR2 from the germline V gene are ENHRY and SYGVKD.

Comments on this clone: Other DNA sequences in the sample encode the same CDR3. This chain uses TRBV11-2 with TRBJ2-7; 8 bases align to TRBD1. The CDR3 has 15 amino acids. The V segment lost 1 base and the J segment 0 bases; nucleotides outside the gene matches: 2. The germline V gene encodes CDR1 SGHAT and CDR2 FQNNGV. The CDR3 sequence: CASSLVGTGSYEQYF. CDR3 coding DNA: TGTGCCAGCAGCTTAGTGGGGACAGGCTCCTACGAGCAGTACTTC.

The CDR3 reads CASSSHPTQLGGQFF. CDR3 DNA: TGTGCCAGCAGCTCCCACCCGACCCAACTAGGCGGGCAGTTCTTC. The chain uses TRBV13 and TRBJ2-1; TRBD2 might be the D (5 bases). The CDR3 is made up of 15 amino acids. Germline-derived CDR1 and CDR2 are PRHDT and FYEKMQ (reference sequence). The V end lost 4 bases, the J end lost 12 bases, and 22 bases lay between the germline ends.

The CDR3 DNA follows: TGTGCCATCAGTGACCCCGACTACTCCTACGAGCAGTACTTC. Protein: CAISDPDYSYEQYF. V usage is TRBV10-3 and J usage is TRBJ2-7; possible D gene TRBD2, 5 bases. The CDR3 runs 14 residues. The germline V and J ends were trimmed by 3 bases and 0 bases, with 9 bases remaining between them. From germline, CDR1 is ENHRY and CDR2 SYGVKD.

The chain is built from TRBV27 and TRBJ2-3; 11 bases align to TRBD2. CDR1 MNHEY and CDR2 SMNVEV come from the germline V gene (reference sequence). The CDR3 loop spans 16 amino acids. The V and J ends lost 5 bases and 2 bases, in that order; junction bases with no gene match: 6. CDR3: CASSPGTSGPTDTQYF. DNA for the CDR3: TGTGCCAGCAGTCCTGGGACTAGCGGACCCACAGATACGCAGTATTTT.